This T cell receptor beta chain was recovered during a study of shared clonotypes between healthy human individuals. V lost 0 bases and J lost 8; bases outside the gene matches: 4. The CDR3 is made up of 15 amino acids. Germline V lookup: CDR1 KGHSH, CDR2 LQKENI. An assay was performed, and its level was deep. Generated by immunoSEQ multiplex PCR, the TCRdb table keeps only in-frame clones and is missing some. Of roughly 1 million clones detected, 60% to 80% appear once; the ten largest clones hold nearly 1.5%. In this sample, this clone turned up many times. This sample includes further DNA sequences coding for the same CDR3.

The sequencing input was memory CD4+ T cells sorted from blood. Indicated subset: CD45RA-negative fraction. V gene TRBV18 combines with J gene TRBJ1-4, with TRBD1 matching over 9 bases. The receptor comes from a man younger than 35 in good health. The CDR3 sequence is CASSPPGQGREKLFF. The CDR3, as DNA: TGTGCCAGCTCACCACCGGGACAGGGTCGGGAAAAACTGTTTTTT.